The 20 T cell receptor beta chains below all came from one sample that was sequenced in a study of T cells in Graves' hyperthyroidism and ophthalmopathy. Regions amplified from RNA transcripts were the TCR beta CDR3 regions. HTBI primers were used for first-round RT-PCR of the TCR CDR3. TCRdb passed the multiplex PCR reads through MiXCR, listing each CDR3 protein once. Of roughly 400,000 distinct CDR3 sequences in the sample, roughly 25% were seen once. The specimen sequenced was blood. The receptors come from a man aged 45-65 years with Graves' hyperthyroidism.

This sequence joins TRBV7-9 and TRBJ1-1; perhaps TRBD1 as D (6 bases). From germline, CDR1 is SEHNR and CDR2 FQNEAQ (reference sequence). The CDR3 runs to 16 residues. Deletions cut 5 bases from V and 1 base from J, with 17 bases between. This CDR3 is CASSARLPGQNTEAFF. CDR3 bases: TGTGCCAGCAGCGCACGGTTACCGGGACAGAACACTGAAGCTTTCTTT.

CDR3 nucleotides: TGTGCCAGCAGCGTAGGTGCCCTTGGGGAGACCCAGTACTTC. Amino acid sequence: CASSVGALGETQYF. The chain joins TRBV9 to TRBJ2-5; D remains ambiguous. The CDR3 is 14 amino acids. The germline V and J ends were trimmed by 0 bases and 5 bases, with 11 bases remaining between them. Per the germline V gene, CDR1 is SGDLS and CDR2 is YYNGEE.

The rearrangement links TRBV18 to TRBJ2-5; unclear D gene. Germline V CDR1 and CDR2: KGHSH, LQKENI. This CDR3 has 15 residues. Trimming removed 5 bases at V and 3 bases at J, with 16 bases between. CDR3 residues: CASSAEGVYEETQYF. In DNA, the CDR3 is TGTGCCAGCTCAGCCGAAGGCGTGTATGAAGAGACCCAGTACTTC.

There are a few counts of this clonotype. CDR3 residues: CASSQRESSYEQYF. The CDR3 nucleotides read TGTGCCAGCAGTCAGCGGGAGTCTTCCTACGAGCAGTACTTC. The chain combines TRBV6-1 with TRBJ2-7; 8 nucleotides line up with TRBD2. Per germline, CDR1 MNHNS and CDR2 SASEGT. The CDR3 loop spans 14 amino acids. The J segment lost 1 base and the V segment lost 5 bases, leaving 4 bases of the junction unmatched.

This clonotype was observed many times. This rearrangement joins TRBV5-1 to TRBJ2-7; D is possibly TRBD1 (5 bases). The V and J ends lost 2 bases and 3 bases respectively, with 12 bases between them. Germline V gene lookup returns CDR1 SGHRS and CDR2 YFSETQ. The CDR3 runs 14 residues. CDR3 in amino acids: CASSLRQGVYEQYF. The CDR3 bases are TGCGCCAGCAGCTTAAGGCAGGGTGTCTACGAGCAGTACTTC. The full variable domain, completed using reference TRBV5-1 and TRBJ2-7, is KAGVTQTPRYLIKTRGQQVTLSCSPISGHRSVSWYQQTPGQGLQFLFEYFSETQRNKGNFPGRFSGRQFSNSRSEMNVSTLELGDSALYLCASSLRQGVYEQYFGPGTRLTVT.

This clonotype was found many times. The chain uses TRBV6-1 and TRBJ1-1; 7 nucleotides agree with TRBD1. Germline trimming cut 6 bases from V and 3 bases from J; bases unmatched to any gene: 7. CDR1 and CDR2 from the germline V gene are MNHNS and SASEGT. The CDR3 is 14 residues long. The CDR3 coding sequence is TGTGCCAGCAGGGATACAGGGGATTACACTGAAGCTTTCTTT. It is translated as CASRDTGDYTEAFF.

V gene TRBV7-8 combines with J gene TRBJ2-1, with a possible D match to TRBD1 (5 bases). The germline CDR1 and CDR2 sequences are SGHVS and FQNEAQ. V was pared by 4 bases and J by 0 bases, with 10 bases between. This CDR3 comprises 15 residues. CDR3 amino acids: CASSSLDSSYNEQFF. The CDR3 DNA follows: TGTGCCAGCAGCTCACTCGACAGCTCCTACAATGAGCAGTTCTTC.

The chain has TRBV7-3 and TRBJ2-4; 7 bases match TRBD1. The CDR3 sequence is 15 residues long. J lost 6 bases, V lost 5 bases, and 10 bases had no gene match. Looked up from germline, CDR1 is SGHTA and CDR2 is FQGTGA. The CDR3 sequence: CASSPGDSGGNIQYF. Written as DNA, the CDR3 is TGTGCCAGCAGCCCCGGGGACAGTGGGGGAAACATTCAGTACTTC. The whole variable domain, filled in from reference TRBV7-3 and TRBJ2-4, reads GAGVSQTPSNKVTEKGKYVELRCDPISGHTALYWYRQSLGQGPEFLIYFQGTGAADDSGLPNDRFFAVRPEGSVSTLKIQRTERGDSAVYLCASSPGDSGGNIQYFGAGTRLSVL.

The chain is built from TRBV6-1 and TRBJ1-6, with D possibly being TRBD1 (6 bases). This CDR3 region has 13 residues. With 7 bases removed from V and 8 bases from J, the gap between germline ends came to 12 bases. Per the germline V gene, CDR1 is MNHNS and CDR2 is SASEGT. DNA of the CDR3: TGTGCCAGCACTCAGGGGTCTTATTCACCCCTCCACTTT. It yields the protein CASTQGSYSPLHF.

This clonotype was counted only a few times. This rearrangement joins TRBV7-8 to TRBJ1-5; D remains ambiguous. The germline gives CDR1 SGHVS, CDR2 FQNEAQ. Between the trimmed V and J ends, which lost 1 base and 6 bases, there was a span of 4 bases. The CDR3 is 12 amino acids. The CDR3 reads CASSLVGQPQHF. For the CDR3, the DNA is TGTGCCAGCAGCTTAGTAGGTCAGCCCCAGCATTTT.

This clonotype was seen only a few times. The CDR3 DNA sequence: TGCAGTGCTAGAGTAGACTTGAACACCGGGGAGCTGTTTTTT. It specifies CSARVDLNTGELFF. This chain connects TRBV20-1 to TRBJ2-2; D ambiguous. V shed 1 base and J shed 1 base, with 7 bases lying between them. The CDR3 has 14 residues. Germline CDR1 is DFQATT and CDR2 is SNEGSKA (reference sequence).

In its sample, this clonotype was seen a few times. Written as DNA, the CDR3 is TGTGCCAGCAGCCTTAGACAGTCTGGGGCCAACGTCCTGACTTTC. Protein product: CASSLRQSGANVLTF. The chain carries TRBV6-1 and TRBJ2-6; D might be TRBD1 (5 bases). CDR3 length equals 15 residues. Germline CDR1 is MNHNS and CDR2 is SASEGT. Trimming took off 6 bases at V and 1 base at J, with 10 bases between the two ends.

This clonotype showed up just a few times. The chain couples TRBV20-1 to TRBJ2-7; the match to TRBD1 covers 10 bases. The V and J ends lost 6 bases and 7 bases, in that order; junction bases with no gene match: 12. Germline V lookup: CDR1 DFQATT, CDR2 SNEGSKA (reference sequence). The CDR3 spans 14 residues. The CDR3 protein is CSAAVPGQGREQYF. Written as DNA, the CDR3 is TGCAGTGCCGCCGTCCCGGGACAGGGGCGGGAGCAGTACTTC.

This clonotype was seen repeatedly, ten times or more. The CDR3 loop reads CASSISGGYDNEQFF. CDR3 DNA: TGTGCCAGCAGCATTAGCGGGGGTTATGACAATGAGCAGTTCTTC. The chain has TRBV11-1 and TRBJ2-1, with 9 positions matching TRBD2. Germline values: CDR1 SGHAT, CDR2 FQDESV (reference sequence). This CDR3 comprises 15 residues. V lost 5 bases and J lost 5; bases outside the gene matches: 7. The full variable domain, rest sourced from reference TRBV11-1 and TRBJ2-1, is EAEVAQSPRYKITEKSQAVAFWCDPISGHATLYWYRQILGQGPELLVQFQDESVVDDSQLPKDRFSAERLKGVDSTLKIQPAELGDSAMYLCASSISGGYDNEQFFGPGTRLTVL.

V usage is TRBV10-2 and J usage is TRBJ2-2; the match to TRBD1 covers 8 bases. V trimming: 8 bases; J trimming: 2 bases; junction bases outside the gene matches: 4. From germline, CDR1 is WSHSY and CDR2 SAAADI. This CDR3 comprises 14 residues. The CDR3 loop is CASRDRRNTGELFF. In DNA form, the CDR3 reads TGCGCCAGCCGGGACAGGAGAAACACCGGGGAGCTGTTTTTT.

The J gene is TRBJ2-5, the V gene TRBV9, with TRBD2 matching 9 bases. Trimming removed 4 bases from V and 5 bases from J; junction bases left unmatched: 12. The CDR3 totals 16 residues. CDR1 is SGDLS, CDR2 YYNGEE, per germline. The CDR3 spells CASSSGGLAGRETQYF. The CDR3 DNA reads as TGTGCCAGCAGCTCCGGGGGGCTAGCGGGACGGGAGACCCAGTACTTC.

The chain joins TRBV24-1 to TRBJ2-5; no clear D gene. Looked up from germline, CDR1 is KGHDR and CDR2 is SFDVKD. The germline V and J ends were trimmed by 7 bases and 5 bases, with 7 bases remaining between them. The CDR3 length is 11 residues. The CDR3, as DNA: TGTGCCACCAGAACTGGGGAGACCCAGTACTTC. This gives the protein CATRTGETQYF.

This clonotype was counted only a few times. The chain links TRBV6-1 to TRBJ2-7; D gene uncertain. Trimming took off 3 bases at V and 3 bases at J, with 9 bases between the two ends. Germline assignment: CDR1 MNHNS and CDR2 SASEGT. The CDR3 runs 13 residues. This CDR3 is CASSDRQVYEQYF. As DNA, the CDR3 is TGTGCCAGCAGTGATAGGCAGGTCTACGAGCAGTACTTC.

The CDR3, as DNA: TGCGCCAGCAGCTTGGGGGGGGGACAGACCCTACGACCGGATACGCAGTATTTT. Translating it yields CASSLGGGQTLRPDTQYF. J is TRBJ2-3 and V is TRBV5-1; D is perhaps TRBD1 or TRBD2 (7 bases each). CDR3 length: 18 amino acids. The V end was cut by 0 bases, the J end by 6 bases, with 23 bases between. Germline CDR1 is SGHRS and CDR2 is YFSETQ.

The CDR3 sequence: CASSLYVRDTEAFF. The DNA of the CDR3 is TGTGCCAGCAGTTTATACGTGCGGGACACTGAAGCTTTCTTT. The V and J genes are TRBV12-3 or TRBV12-4 and TRBJ1-1; no clear D. This CDR3 region has 14 residues. The ends were cut back, 2 bases at V and 3 bases at J, with 10 bases in the middle.